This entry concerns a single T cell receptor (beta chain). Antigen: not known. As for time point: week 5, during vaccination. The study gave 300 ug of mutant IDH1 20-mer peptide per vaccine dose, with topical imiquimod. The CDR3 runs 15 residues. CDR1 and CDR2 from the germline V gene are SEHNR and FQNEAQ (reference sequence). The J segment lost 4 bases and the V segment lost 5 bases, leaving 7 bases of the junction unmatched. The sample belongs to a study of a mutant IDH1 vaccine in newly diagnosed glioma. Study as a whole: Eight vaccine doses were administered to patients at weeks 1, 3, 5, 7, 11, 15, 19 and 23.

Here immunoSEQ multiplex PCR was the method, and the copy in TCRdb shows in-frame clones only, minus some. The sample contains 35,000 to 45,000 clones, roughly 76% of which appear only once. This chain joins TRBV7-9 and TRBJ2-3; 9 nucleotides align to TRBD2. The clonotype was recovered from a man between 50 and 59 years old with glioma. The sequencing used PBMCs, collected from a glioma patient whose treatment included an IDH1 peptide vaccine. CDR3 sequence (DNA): TGTGCCAGCAGCAAGGCCCGCGGGGGGGCAGATACGCAGTATTTT. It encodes CASSKARGGADTQYF.